This T cell receptor beta chain emerged from a study of blood T cell repertoires in COVID-19. The wider study: In each case, the material was cDNA or gDNA derived from T cells, B-cell-depleted T cells, or PBMCs.

The germline V gene encodes CDR1 LGHDT and CDR2 YNNKEL (reference sequence). The length of the CDR3 is 11 residues. The ends were cut back, 6 bases at V and 2 bases at J, with 4 bases in the middle. A Seattle source enrolled patients during active infection and followed them longitudinally. As handled by the study authors: Reference gene primers were amplified, and this amplification served to estimate nucleated cell counts. The assay was immunoSEQ multiplex PCR, and TCRdb's table has in-frame clones only and misses some. V and J calls and clone size are as listed in that table; D and trimming were resolved from the DNA. The sample contains 250,000 to 350,000 clones, 80% to 85% of which appear only once.

The V call is TRBV3-1 (or the pseudogene TRBV3-2), the J call TRBJ1-2; D not resolved. This receptor was identified in a person aged 65-85 years with COVID-19, enrolled during active disease. Source material: peripheral blood. The CDR3: CASRQNYGYTF. In DNA, the CDR3 is TGTGCCAGCAGACAGAACTATGGCTACACCTTC.